This T cell receptor beta chain was documented in a study of shared clonotypes between healthy human individuals (dated by TCRdb to between 2020 and 2021). Looking at the study overall: Two women and a few men aged 18 to 49 years were included in the cohort. For each donor, CD4 naive and CD4 memory were each given three plates, CD8 naive was given two plates, and CD8 memory was given one plate. To estimate repertoire size and how much clonotypes are shared between individuals, the study performed deep sequencing of blood TCR repertoires from a few healthy adults. To increase sequencing depth and limit assay-specific biases, TCR repertoire library preparation and sequencing were carried out by different laboratories using diverse techniques. Leukapheresis yielded between about 0.85 and 10 billion PBMCs per donor.

TCR CDR3 regions were amplified from genomic DNA by multiplex PCR using the deep immunoSEQ assay. Extracted genomic DNA from each cell subset was spread evenly across all wells of several immunoSEQ 96-well plates, with each plate serving as a replicate. For sorted subsets, about 210 ng of genomic DNA, equivalent to around 31,000 T cell genomes, went into each replicate PCR. Purified libraries were measured with a Qubit 3.0 fluorometer, size-checked on a Bioanalyzer 2100, and measured again with the KAPA Library Quantification kit. Every immunoSEQ 96-well plate was sequenced on a separate single-read 150-cycle Illumina NextSeq 550 flow cell. The authors processed their data as follows. The immunoSEQ output contained only junctional sequences without quality scores, so filtering could not match that applied to full-length reads. Sequences were annotated with PyIR, a Python wrapper for IgBLAST v1.9, and V/J genes and CDR3 were assigned using IMGT germline references. Reads were removed for weak V/J assignments (E-value above 1e-6), missing CDR3, stop codons, out-of-frame junctions, or ambiguous translated residues. V3J clonotypes were defined as sequences sharing the same inferred V gene, J gene, and CDR3 amino acid sequence. The percentage overlap between two repertoires was calculated by dividing the number of shared unique clonotypes by the size of the smaller repertoire. Repertoire richness was assessed with RTK rarefaction, the Chao1 estimator, and Recon v2.1 estimates of unobserved clonotypes. Generation probabilities for all TCRbeta clonotypes obtained by the gDNA method from a handful of donors were computed using OLGA. Sourced from immuneACCESS, this table was stored by TCRdb with only in-frame sequences that have V and J called. A share of the clones is absent; for the studies checked, an unresolved V gene accounts for under half, and the remainder has no known explanation. V and J calls and clone size are given by that table; D and trimming were obtained from the DNA. The sample includes millions of clones, with about 95% observed a single time. The ten largest clones take up more than 0.95% of the sample.

CD8 naive samples consisted of CD45RO-negative cells that were positively selected for CCR7, yielding a CD45RA+CCR7+ population without TemRA cells. Donors were healthy HIV-negative adults with no recently reported acute infections or vaccinations. All donors were Caucasian adults living in Nashville, Tennessee, USA. After blood collection by leukapheresis, PBMCs were isolated using Ficoll-Histopaque density gradient centrifugation and then cryopreserved in the vapor phase of liquid nitrogen. Analytical flow cytometry was used to check the purity and quantity of each magnetically sorted T cell population. From each sorted fraction, genomic DNA was isolated and quantified by UV absorbance on a Nanodrop 2000c. Overall results and qualifications from the work: Higher generation probabilities were observed for clonotypes shared by all four sorted-subset donors than for non-shared clonotypes. Sampling was restricted to blood, and TCR repertoires in tissue are likely to differ from TCR repertoires in blood. Incomplete sequencing was indicated by rarefaction of sorted-subset datasets, despite the large sequencing depth. When a handful of donors were compared, the shared fraction of clonotypes was about 5% for naive CD4, approximately 3.5% for naive CD8, roughly 2.5% for memory CD4, and approximately 0.4% for memory CD8. Pairwise subsampling led to the expectation that sequencing depth would affect the degree of clonotype sharing among donors. Naive subsets generally had larger estimated clonotype richness than memory subsets. Because the study included only a small number of donors, the genetic and exposure-history diversity represented was limited.

Concerning this clone itself: Its binding antigen is unknown. Base qualities are not recorded, but no much larger clone differs from it by a single base.

Specimen: naive CD8+ T cells sorted from blood. What this sample's cell subset or site label stands for: CD45RA+CCR7+. This receptor was taken from a young man in good health.

The nucleotide sequence is given as TGTGCCAGCAGGTCGACAGGGGGCTTGGATGGCTACACCTTC. This yields the protein CASRSTGGLDGYTF. The chain is made from TRBV27 and TRBJ1-2; the junction holds 10 bases that match TRBD1. At the junction V is shortened by 6 bases and J by 6 bases; bases outside the gene matches: 7. The germline V gene (reference sequence) specifies MNHEY as CDR1 and SMNVEV as CDR2. The CDR3 contains 14 residues, cysteine and phenylalanine counted. The CDR3 DNA has 42 bases and is translated from base 1.